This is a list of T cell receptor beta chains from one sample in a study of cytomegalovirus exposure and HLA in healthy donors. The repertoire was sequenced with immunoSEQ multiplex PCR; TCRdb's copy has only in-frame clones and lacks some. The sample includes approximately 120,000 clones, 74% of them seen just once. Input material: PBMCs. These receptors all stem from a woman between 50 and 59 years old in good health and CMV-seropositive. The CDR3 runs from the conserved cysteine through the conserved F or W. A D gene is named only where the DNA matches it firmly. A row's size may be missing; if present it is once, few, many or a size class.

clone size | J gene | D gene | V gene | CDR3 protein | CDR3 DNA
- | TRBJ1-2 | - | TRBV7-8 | CASSLSAGLGYTF | TGTGCCAGCAGCCTTTCCGCGGGGCTCGGCTACACCTTC
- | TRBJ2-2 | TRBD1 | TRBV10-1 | CASSELTGGKNTGELFF | TGCGCCAGCAGTGAGCTTACAGGGGGCAAAAACACCGGGGAGCTGTTTTTT
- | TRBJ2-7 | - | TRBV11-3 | CASSLDGEQGMSF | TGTGCCAGCAGCTTAGATGGGGAACAGGGTATGTCCTTC
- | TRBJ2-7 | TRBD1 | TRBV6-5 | CASSYRDSWSYEQYF | TGTGCCAGCAGTTACCGGGACAGCTGGAGCTACGAGCAGTACTTC
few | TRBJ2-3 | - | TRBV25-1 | CASNRGTDTQYF | TGTGCCAGCAACCGGGGGACAGATACGCAGTATTTT
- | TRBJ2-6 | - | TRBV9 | CASTHQAGYDSGANVLTF | TGTGCCAGCACCCACCAGGCGGGGTATGACTCTGGGGCCAACGTCCTGACTTTC
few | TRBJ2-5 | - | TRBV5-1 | CASSFNPRETQYF | TGCGCCAGCAGCTTTAACCCCAGAGAGACCCAGTACTTC
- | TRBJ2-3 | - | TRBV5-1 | CASSLMSSTDTQYF | TGCGCCAGCAGCTTGATGAGCAGCACAGATACGCAGTATTTT
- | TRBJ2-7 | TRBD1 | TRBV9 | CASSPGGLPYEQYF | TGTGCCAGCAGCCCAGGGGGCCTTCCCTACGAGCAGTACTTC
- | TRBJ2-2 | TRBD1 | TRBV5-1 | CASSLGQGEVGELFF | TGCGCCAGCAGCTTAGGACAGGGAGAAGTCGGGGAGCTGTTTTTT
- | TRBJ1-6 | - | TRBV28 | CASSLRQGTNSPLHF | TGTGCCAGCAGCCTCCGTCAGGGGACGAATTCACCCCTCCACTTT
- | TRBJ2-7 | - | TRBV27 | CASSWTPTSSYEQYF | TGTGCCAGCAGTTGGACTCCGACTAGCTCCTACGAGCAGTACTTC
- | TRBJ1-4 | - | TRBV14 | CASSQDLRSSEKLFF | TGTGCCAGCAGCCAAGATCTCAGGTCCAGTGAAAAACTGTTTTTT
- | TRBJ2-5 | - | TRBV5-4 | CASSGGEVETQYF | TGTGCCAGCAGTGGGGGCGAGGTAGAGACCCAGTACTTC
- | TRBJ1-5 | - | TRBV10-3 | CAISIQVNQPQHF | TGTGCCATCAGTATACAGGTCAATCAGCCCCAGCATTTT
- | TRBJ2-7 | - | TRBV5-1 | CASSLDHPGHEQYF | TGCGCCAGCAGCTTGGACCACCCAGGGCACGAGCAGTACTTC
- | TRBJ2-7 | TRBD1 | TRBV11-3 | CASSSGTGPHEQYF | TGTGCCAGCAGCTCAGGGACAGGGCCCCACGAGCAGTACTTC
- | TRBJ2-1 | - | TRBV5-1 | CASTNLPEYEQFF | TGCGCCAGCACCAATCTACCTGAGTATGAGCAGTTCTTC
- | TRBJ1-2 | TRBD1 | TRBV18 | CASSPTGQGAVYGYTF | TGTGCCAGCTCACCAACGGGACAGGGAGCAGTCTATGGCTACACCTTC
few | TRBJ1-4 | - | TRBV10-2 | CASSESSEKLFF | TGCGCCAGCAGTGAGTCTAGCGAAAAACTGTTTTTT
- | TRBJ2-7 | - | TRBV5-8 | CASSLAPDSFYEQYF | TGTGCCAGCAGCTTAGCCCCGGACAGCTTTTACGAGCAGTACTTC
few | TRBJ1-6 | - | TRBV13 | CASSLGDRGVLSPLHF | TGTGCCAGCAGCTTAGGGGACCGCGGGGTGCTTTCACCCCTCCACTTT
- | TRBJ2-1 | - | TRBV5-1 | CASSLLMGDEQFF | TGCGCCAGCAGCTTGTTAATGGGAGATGAGCAGTTCTTC
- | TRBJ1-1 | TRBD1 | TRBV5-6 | CASSLRQGRVTEAFF | TGTGCCAGCAGCTTGCGACAGGGAAGGGTCACTGAAGCTTTCTTT
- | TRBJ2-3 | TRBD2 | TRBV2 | CASSRQSGATQYF | TGTGCCAGCAGTAGACAGAGCGGGGCCACGCAGTATTTT
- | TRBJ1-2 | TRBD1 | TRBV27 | CASRRTGDHGYTF | TGTGCCAGCAGAAGGACAGGGGACCATGGCTACACCTTC
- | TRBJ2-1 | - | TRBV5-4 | CASSWFPGDNEQFF | TGTGCCAGCAGCTGGTTTCCGGGAGACAATGAGCAGTTCTTC
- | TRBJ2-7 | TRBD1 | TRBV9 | CASSVVGTGDYEQYF | TGTGCCAGCAGCGTAGTAGGGACAGGGGACTACGAGCAGTACTTC
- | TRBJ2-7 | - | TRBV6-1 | CASSEKKAGASF | TGTGCCAGCAGTGAAAAAAAGGCAGGGGCGAGCTTC
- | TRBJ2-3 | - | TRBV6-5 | CASSYSPFGTDTQYF | TGTGCCAGCAGTTACTCCCCTTTCGGCACAGATACGCAGTATTTT
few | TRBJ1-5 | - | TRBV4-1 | CASSQGGQYNQPQHF | TGCGCCAGCAGCCAAGGGGGGCAGTACAATCAGCCCCAGCATTTT
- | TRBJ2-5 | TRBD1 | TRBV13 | CASRKQGALETQYF | TGTGCCAGCAGAAAACAGGGGGCCCTTGAGACCCAGTACTTC
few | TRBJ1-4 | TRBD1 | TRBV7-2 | CASSLGDRGILGEKLFF | TGTGCCAGCAGCTTAGGTGACAGGGGGATCTTAGGTGAAAAACTGTTTTTT
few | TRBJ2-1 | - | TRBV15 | CATSRDSGQKYNEQFF | TGTGCCACCAGCAGAGATTCTGGGCAGAAGTACAATGAGCAGTTCTTC
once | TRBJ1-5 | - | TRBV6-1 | CASSEFSVQAQHF | TGTGCCAGCAGTGAATTCTCTGTACAGGCCCAGCATTTT
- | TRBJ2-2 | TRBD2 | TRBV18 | CASSPPVGGATSGENTGELFF | TGTGCCAGCTCACCCCCGGTAGGGGGCGCGACTAGCGGGGAGAACACCGGGGAGCTGTTTTTT
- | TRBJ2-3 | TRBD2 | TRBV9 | CASSALAVTDTQYF | TGTGCCAGCAGCGCACTAGCGGTCACAGATACGCAGTATTTT
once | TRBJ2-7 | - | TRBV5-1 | CASSFESEQYF | TGCGCCAGCAGCTTTGAGAGCGAGCAGTACTTC
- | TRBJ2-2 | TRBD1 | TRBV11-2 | CASRLLGGFGELFF | TGTGCCAGCAGACTTTTAGGGGGCTTCGGGGAGCTGTTTTTT
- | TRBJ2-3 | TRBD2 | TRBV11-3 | CASSLGISGRTDTQYF | TGTGCCAGCAGCTTAGGGATTAGCGGGCGCACAGATACGCAGTATTTT
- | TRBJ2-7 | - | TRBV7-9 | CASSFEDEQYF | TGTGCCAGCAGCTTTGAGGACGAGCAGTACTTC
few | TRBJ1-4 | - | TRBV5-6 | CASSTSQALGKLFF | TGTGCCAGCAGCACATCACAGGCTTTAGGAAAACTGTTTTTT
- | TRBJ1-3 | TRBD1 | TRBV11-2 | CASSIDSRQGNTIYF | TGTGCCAGCAGCATCGACAGTCGACAGGGGAACACCATATATTTT
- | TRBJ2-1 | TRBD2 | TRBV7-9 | CASSLGAGAHNEQFF | TGTGCCAGCAGCTTAGGAGCGGGGGCCCACAATGAGCAGTTCTTC
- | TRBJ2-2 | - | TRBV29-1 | CSVCLGVTGELFF | TGCAGCGTTTGCCTCGGGGTCACCGGGGAGCTGTTTTTT